This TCR beta chain comes out of a study of blood T cell repertoires in COVID-19. Looking at the study overall: T cells, B-cell-depleted T cells, or PBMCs supplied cDNA or gDNA.

Germline CDR1 and CDR2: LNHDA and SQIVND (reference sequence). The CDR3 spans 20 residues. J lost 4 bases, V lost 3 bases, and 18 bases had no gene match. Some clones are missing from TCRdb's copy, which holds only in-frame ones; the method was immunoSEQ multiplex PCR. The data contain approximately 300,000 clones, roughly 86% of them seen just once; the ten biggest clones take up about 1.7%. This clonotype originated in a woman aged 45-60 years with acute or convalescent COVID-19. Sample: peripheral blood. V is TRBV19 and J is TRBJ1-5; TRBD1 matches 10 bases. The CDR3 DNA reads as TGTGCCAGTAGTATCAAAGGTCGGGGACAGGGGAGGGGCTTTAATCAGCCCCAGCATTTT. Translation gives CASSIKGRGQGRGFNQPQHF.